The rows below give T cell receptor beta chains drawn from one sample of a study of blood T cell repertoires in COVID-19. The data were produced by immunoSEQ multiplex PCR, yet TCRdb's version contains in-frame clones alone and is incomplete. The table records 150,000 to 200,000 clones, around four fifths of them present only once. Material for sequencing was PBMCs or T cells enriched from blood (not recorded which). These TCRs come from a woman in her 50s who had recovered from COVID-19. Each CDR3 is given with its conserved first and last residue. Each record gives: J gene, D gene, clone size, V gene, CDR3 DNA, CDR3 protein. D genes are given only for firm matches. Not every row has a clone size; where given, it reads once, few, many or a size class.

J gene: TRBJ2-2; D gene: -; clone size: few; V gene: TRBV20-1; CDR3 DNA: TGCAGTGCGACCAAGGAGAGGGAGCTGTTTTTT; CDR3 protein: CSATKERELFF
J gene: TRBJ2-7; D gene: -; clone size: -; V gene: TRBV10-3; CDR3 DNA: TGTGCCGCGGGGCCGGCGGACGCCTGGGGGAACGAGCAGTACTTC; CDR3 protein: CAAGPADAWGNEQYF
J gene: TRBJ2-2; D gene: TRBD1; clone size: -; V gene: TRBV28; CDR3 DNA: TGTGCCAGCATCCGTACAGGGGACACCGGGGAGCTGTTTTTT; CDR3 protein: CASIRTGDTGELFF
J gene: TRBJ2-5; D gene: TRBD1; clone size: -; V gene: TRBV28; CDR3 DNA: TGTGCCAGCCAGGGGGTCGAAGAGACCCAGTACTTC; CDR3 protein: CASQGVEETQYF
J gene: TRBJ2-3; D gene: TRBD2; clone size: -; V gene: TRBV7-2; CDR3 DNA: TGTGCCAGCAGCTTAGGTCTAGGCGGGAGGGTGGAAGATACGCAGTATTTT; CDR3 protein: CASSLGLGGRVEDTQYF
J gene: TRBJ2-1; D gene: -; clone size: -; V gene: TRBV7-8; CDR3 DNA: TGTGCCAGCAGCTTAGCTGGGGACTCAGGGTCCAGCTCCTACAATGAGCAGTTCTTC; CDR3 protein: CASSLAGDSGSSSYNEQFF
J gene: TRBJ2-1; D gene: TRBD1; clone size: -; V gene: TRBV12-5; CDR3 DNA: TGTGCTAGTGGCCGCCGACAGGGCGGCTACAATGAGCAGTTCTTC; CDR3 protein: CASGRRQGGYNEQFF
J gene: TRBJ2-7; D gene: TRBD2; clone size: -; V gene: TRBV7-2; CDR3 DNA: TGTGCCAGCAGCTTAGGGGGGACTAGCGGATACGAGCAGTACTTC; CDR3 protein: CASSLGGTSGYEQYF
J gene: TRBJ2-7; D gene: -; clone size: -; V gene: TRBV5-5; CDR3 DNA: TGTGCCAGCAGCTTGGGGGGCGGCACCTACGAGCAGTACTTC; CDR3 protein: CASSLGGGTYEQYF
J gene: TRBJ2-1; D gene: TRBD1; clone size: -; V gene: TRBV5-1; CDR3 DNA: TGCGCCAGCAGCTCGCTCTGGGACAGGGCGGCTTACAATGAGCAGTTCTTC; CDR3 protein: CASSSLWDRAAYNEQFF
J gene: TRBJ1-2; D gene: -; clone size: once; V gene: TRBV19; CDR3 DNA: TGTGCCAGTAGCAGACAGGCCTTTAACTATGGCTACACCTTC; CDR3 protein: CASSRQAFNYGYTF
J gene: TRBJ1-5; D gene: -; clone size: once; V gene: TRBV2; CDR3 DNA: TGTGCCAGCAGTGCGCAGGGTAGCAATCAGCCCCAGCATTTT; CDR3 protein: CASSAQGSNQPQHF
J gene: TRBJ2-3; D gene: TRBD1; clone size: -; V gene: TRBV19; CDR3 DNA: TGTGCCAGTAGTATAGAGAGGACAGGGAGGACAGATACGCAGTATTTT; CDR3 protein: CASSIERTGRTDTQYF
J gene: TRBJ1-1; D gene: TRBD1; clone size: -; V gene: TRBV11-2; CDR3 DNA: TGTGCCAGCAGGGGACAGGGCGGCGTTGAAGCTTTCTTT; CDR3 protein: CASRGQGGVEAFF
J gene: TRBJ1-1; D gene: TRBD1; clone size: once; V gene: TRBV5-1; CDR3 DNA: TGCGCCAGCAGCTTTGATGTGTCAGGGGGCACGGGTAGGCGAGAAGCTTTCTTT; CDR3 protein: CASSFDVSGGTGRREAFF
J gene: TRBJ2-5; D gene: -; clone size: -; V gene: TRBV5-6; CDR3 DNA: TGTGCCAGCAGCTTCGGAGGGGGCCACGAGACCCAGTACTTC; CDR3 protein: CASSFGGGHETQYF
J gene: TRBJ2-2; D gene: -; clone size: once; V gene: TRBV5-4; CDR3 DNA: TGTGCCAGCAGCTCGATGAAGACAGGCTCGAACACCGGGGAGCTGTTTTTT; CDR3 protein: CASSSMKTGSNTGELFF
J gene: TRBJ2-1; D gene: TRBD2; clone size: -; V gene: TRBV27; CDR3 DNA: TGTGCCAGCAGTTTTTCGGCGGGAGCACTAGATGAGCAGTTCTTC; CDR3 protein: CASSFSAGALDEQFF
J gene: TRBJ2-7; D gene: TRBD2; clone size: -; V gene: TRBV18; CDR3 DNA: TGTGCCAGCTCACGGAACAGCGGGAGGATCGAGCAGTACTTC; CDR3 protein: CASSRNSGRIEQYF
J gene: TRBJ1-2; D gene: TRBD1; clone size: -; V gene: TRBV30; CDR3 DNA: TGTGCCTGGAGTACCCCGCGCAGGGGGAACTATGGCTACACCTTC; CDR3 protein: CAWSTPRRGNYGYTF
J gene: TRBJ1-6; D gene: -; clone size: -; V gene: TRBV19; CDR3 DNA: TGTGCCAGTAGTCCGGGACACCCGGGCTCCCTCCACTTT; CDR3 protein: CASSPGHPGSLHF
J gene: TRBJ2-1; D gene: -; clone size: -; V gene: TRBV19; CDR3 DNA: TGTGCCAGTAGTAACCCCCTAGGAGGGGATGAGCAGTTCTTC; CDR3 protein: CASSNPLGGDEQFF
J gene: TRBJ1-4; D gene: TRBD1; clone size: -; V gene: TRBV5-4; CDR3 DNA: TGTGCCAGCAGTTCGGGACAGGGATTATCGACTAATGAAAAACTGTTTTTT; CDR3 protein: CASSSGQGLSTNEKLFF
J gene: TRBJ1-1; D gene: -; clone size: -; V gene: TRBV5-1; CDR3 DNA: TGCGCCAGCAGCTTGGACAGGGTGAACACTGAAGCTTTCTTT; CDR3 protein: CASSLDRVNTEAFF
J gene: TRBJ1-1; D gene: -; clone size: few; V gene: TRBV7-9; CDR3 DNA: TGTGCCAGCACCCCAGAGGACACTGAAGCTTTCTTT; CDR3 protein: CASTPEDTEAFF
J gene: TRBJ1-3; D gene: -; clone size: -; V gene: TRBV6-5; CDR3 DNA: TGTGCCAGCAGTTCCCTTAAGATGAGGGCAAACACCATATATTTT; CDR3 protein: CASSSLKMRANTIYF
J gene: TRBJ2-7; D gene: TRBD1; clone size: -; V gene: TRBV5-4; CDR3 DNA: TGTGCCAGCAGCTTGGATTTGGGACAGGGATACGAGCAGTACTTC; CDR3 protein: CASSLDLGQGYEQYF
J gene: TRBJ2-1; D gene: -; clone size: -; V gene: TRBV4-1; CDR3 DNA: TGCGCCAGCAGCCTTGTTACCTACAATGAGCAGTTCTTC; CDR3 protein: CASSLVTYNEQFF
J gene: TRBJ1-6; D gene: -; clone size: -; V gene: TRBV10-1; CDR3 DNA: TGCGCCAGCAGTGGAGGGAGAGATTCACCCCTCCACTTT; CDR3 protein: CASSGGRDSPLHF
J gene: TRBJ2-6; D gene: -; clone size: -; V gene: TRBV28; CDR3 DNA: TGTGCCAGCAGCCCCCAGTGGGGGGATCCGGGGGCCAACGTCCTGACTTTC; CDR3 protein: CASSPQWGDPGANVLTF
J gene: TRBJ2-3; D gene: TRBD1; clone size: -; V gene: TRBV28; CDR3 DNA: TGTGCCACCAACGGACAGGGGGAAACAGATACGCAGTATTTT; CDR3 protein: CATNGQGETDTQYF
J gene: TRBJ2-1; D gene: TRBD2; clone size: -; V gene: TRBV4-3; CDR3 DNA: TGCGCCAGCAGCCCCCGACTAGCGGGAGGGGCCAATGAGCAGTTCTTC; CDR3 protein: CASSPRLAGGANEQFF
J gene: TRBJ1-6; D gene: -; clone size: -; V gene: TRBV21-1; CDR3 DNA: TGTGCCCCTCCGGCAGGGGGAAATTCACCCCTCCACTTT; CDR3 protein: CAPPAGGNSPLHF
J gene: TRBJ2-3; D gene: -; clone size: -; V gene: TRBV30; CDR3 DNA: TGTGCCTGGAGTCGTACGGGGGGCACAGATACGCAGTATTTT; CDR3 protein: CAWSRTGGTDTQYF